Below, 12 T cell receptor beta chains from the same sample are listed, as sequenced in a study of T cells in Graves' hyperthyroidism and ophthalmopathy. Template material for amplifying TCR beta CDR3 regions consisted of RNA transcripts. The HTBI set primed first-round TCR CDR3 RT-PCR. TCRdb used MiXCR to reprocess the multiplex PCR reads, holding one entry per CDR3 protein. The sample includes about half a million distinct CDR3 sequences, 22% of them seen just once. Sequencing was carried out using blood. All receptors derive from a woman aged 65 to 85 with Graves' ophthalmopathy.

V usage is TRBV20-1 and J usage is TRBJ2-7; 12 positions match TRBD2. Germline V gives CDR1 DFQATT, CDR2 SNEGSKA (reference sequence). V was pared by 2 bases and J by 6 bases, with 5 bases of the junction left unmatched. There are 14 residues in the CDR3. CDR3 region: CSARLAGGPSEQYF. The CDR3 nucleotides read TGCAGTGCTAGACTAGCGGGAGGGCCGAGCGAGCAGTACTTC.

This clonotype was seen a handful of times. The CDR3 loop is CACYLLAVSYEQYF. CDR3 coding DNA: TGTGCCTGCTACTTACTAGCGGTCTCCTACGAGCAGTACTTC. The genes are TRBV30 and TRBJ2-7, with 8 bases lining up with TRBD2. Looked up from germline, CDR1 is GTSNPN and CDR2 is SVGIG (reference sequence). CDR3 length: 14 residues. V lost 6 bases and J lost 0; bases outside the gene matches: 7.

CDR3 sequence reads: CATSSGGGLVNTEAFF. The CDR3 nucleotides read TGTGCCACCAGCAGTGGGGGGGGCTTGGTGAACACTGAAGCTTTCTTT. The gene calls are TRBV15 and TRBJ1-1; weak D call: TRBD1 (6 bases). Germline V lookup: CDR1 LNHNV, CDR2 YYDKDF (reference sequence). The CDR3 has 16 residues. V gave up 3 bases and J gave up 0 bases, with 14 bases separating them.

The rearrangement uses TRBV20-1 and TRBJ1-1; perhaps TRBD1 as D (6 bases). The V gene lost 0 bases and the J gene lost 4 bases, with 9 bases spanning the gap. CDR3 length: 13 amino acids. Germline loops: CDR1 DFQATT, CDR2 SNEGSKA (reference sequence). The CDR3 DNA reads as TGCAGTGCTAGAGATCTCAGGGGCACTGAAGCTTTCTTT. It codes for CSARDLRGTEAFF.

This clonotype was seen more than once but under ten times. The genes are TRBV6-5 and TRBJ2-2, with TRBD2 matching 12 bases. V lost 1 base to trimming and J lost 7 bases; unmatched junction nucleotides: 16. CDR1 is MNHEY, CDR2 SVGAGI, per germline. This CDR3 spans 20 amino acids. The CDR3 coding sequence is TGTGCCAGCAGTTACTGGGGACTAGCGGGCACAAACCCTCGGGACGGGGAGCTGTTTTTT. Translated, it gives CASSYWGLAGTNPRDGELFF.

Many counts were recorded for this clonotype. The gene calls are TRBV3-1 and TRBJ2-1; TRBD2 agrees at 9 bases. This CDR3 is built from 15 residues. CDR1 LGHDT and CDR2 YNNKEL come from the germline V gene (reference sequence). The junction had 4 bases not matched to a gene; V was cut back by 3 bases and J by 4 bases. The CDR3 spells CASSQGLAAYNEQFF. For the CDR3, the DNA is TGTGCCAGCAGCCAGGGACTAGCAGCTTACAATGAGCAGTTCTTC.

In regard to this clonotype: Being one base from a much bigger clone, this may be a read error. The chain carries TRBV2 and TRBJ2-5; possible D gene TRBD1, 6 bases. From germline, CDR1 is SNHLY and CDR2 FYNNEI. The CDR3 spans 13 residues. Trimming shortened V by 6 bases and J by 3 bases, and 11 bases separated the two germline ends. DNA for the CDR3: TGTGCCAGCAGAGACCCAGGGGAAGAGACCCAGTACTTC. It codes for CASRDPGEETQYF.

The CDR3 nucleotides are TGTGCCAGCAGCGTGGGGACAGCTAGCTCTGGGGCCAACGTCCTGACTTTC. Translation: CASSVGTASSGANVLTF. The genes are TRBV7-6 and TRBJ2-6; 7 bases fit TRBD1. Germline V gene lookup returns CDR1 SGHVS and CDR2 FNYEAQ. The CDR3 is 17 amino acids. V was clipped by 5 bases and J by 0 bases; unmatched bases: 7.

With regard to this clonotype: An end of the junction differs from the germline gene, which may be a read error. This rearrangement joins TRBV6-5 to TRBJ2-2; possibly TRBD2 for D (5 bases). CDR3 length equals 14 residues. Germline V gene data show CDR1 as MNHEY and CDR2 as SVGAGI. CDR3 loop: CASSFLSNTGELLF. In DNA, the CDR3 is TGTGCCAGCAGTTTTTTATCGAACACCGGGGAGCTGCTTTTT.

The V gene is TRBV4-3, the J gene TRBJ2-7, with D unclear. The CDR3 runs to 15 residues. Trimming left V 1 base short and J 2 bases short, with 12 bases between. CDR1 is LGHNA and CDR2 is YSLEER in the germline V gene. DNA for the CDR3: TGCGCCAGCAGCCAAGCCGGCCAGGTGCCCTACGAGCAGTACTTC. Amino acids: CASSQAGQVPYEQYF.

Ten or more counts support this clonotype. The chain joins TRBV20-1 to TRBJ2-1, with TRBD2 identical over 13 bases. Trimming cost V 3 bases and J 1 base; bases outside gene matches: 9. This CDR3 is built from 18 residues. The germline gives CDR1 DFQATT, CDR2 SNEGSKA (reference sequence). CDR3 amino acids: CSARGTSGVGMSYNEQFF. The CDR3 bases are TGCAGTGCTAGGGGGACTAGCGGGGTGGGGATGTCCTACAATGAGCAGTTCTTC.

The rearrangement uses TRBV19 and TRBJ1-2; D is uncertain. There are 16 residues in the CDR3. V gave up 2 bases and J gave up 2 bases, with 15 bases separating them. CDR1 is LNHDA and CDR2 is SQIVND in the germline V gene (reference sequence). The CDR3 here is CASSILPGPINYGYTF. CDR3 sequence (DNA): TGTGCCAGTAGTATACTCCCCGGCCCCATCAACTATGGCTACACCTTC.